These 17 T cell receptor beta chains share one sample of origin, sequenced in a study of metastatic and nonmetastatic thyroid tumors. Treatment of any kind had been given to no patient before thyroid surgery. Using MiXCR, TCRdb reanalyzed the PCR reads. The sample holds tens of thousands of clones; roughly 20% are singletons and the top ten take around 4%. The specimen sequenced was adjacent normal tissue. Every receptor here comes from a female donor with papillary thyroid cancer or a benign thyroid nodule (not recorded which). Some clones in this sample may be carry-over from other donors' samples.

This clone is judged medium-sized. The chain couples TRBV27 to TRBJ1-6, with TRBD1 identical over 8 bases. The CDR3 is 16 residues long. V was pared by 5 bases and J by 10 bases, with 13 bases of the junction left unmatched. Germline assignment: CDR1 MNHEY and CDR2 SMNVEV (reference sequence). CDR3 nucleotide sequence: TGTGCCAGCAGTATCCTTACCGGGACAGGAGACTCACCCCTCCACTTT. Residues: CASSILTGTGDSPLHF.

The table lists this clone with many counts. This sequence joins TRBV5-8 and TRBJ2-7, with TRBD1 matching over 10 bases. This CDR3 spans 14 amino acids. Unmatched junction bases numbered 4, after V lost 0 bases and J lost 7 bases. Germline CDR1 SGHTS, CDR2 YDEGEE. In DNA, the CDR3 is TGTGCCAGCAGCTTGGGACAGGGGGCGAGGGAGCAGTACTTC. This translates into CASSLGQGAREQYF.

This sequence joins TRBV11-1 and TRBJ2-3, with 12 positions matching TRBD2. After removal of 4 bases from V and 1 base from J, the junction contained 6 bases not matched to a gene. CDR1 SGHAT and CDR2 FQDESV come from the germline V gene (reference sequence). CDR3 length: 17 residues. The CDR3 is CASSYLAGGSGTDTQYF. The CDR3 nucleotides read TGTGCCAGCAGCTATCTAGCGGGAGGGTCGGGCACAGATACGCAGTATTTT.

This clone was counted many times. The genes are TRBV9 and TRBJ2-7, with D unclear. Trimming removed 0 bases at V and 5 bases at J, with 15 bases between. Germline V lookup: CDR1 SGDLS, CDR2 YYNGEE. CDR3 length: 15 residues. CDR3: CASSVGPNLGDEQYF. The DNA of the CDR3 is TGTGCCAGCAGCGTAGGTCCCAATTTGGGCGACGAGCAGTACTTC.

For this clone: Relative to the germline gene, one junction end is altered; a read error may explain this. The chain combines TRBV11-1 with TRBJ2-7; no clear D gene. The CDR3 runs to 15 residues. CDR1 SGHAT and CDR2 FQDESV come from the germline V gene (reference sequence). CDR3 sequence: CASSFPWVGVYGQYF. The CDR3 DNA reads as TGTGCCAGTAGCTTCCCCTGGGTAGGTGTTTACGGGCAGTACTTC.

This clone was counted between two and nine times. This chain links TRBV27 with TRBJ2-3; 9 nucleotides match TRBD2. Losses at the gene ends were 1 base for V and 1 base for J; bases not matched to a gene: 6. This CDR3 is built from 17 residues. CDR1 and CDR2 from the germline V gene are MNHEY and SMNVEV (reference sequence). The CDR3 protein is CASSLLVAGAGTDTQYF. The CDR3 DNA reads as TGTGCCAGCAGTTTATTGGTAGCGGGAGCCGGCACAGATACGCAGTATTTT.

Many counts were recorded for this clone. The genes are TRBV5-1 and TRBJ1-3, with no clear D. The germline V gene encodes CDR1 SGHRS and CDR2 YFSETQ. With 1 base removed from V and 0 bases from J, the gap between germline ends came to 5 bases. The CDR3 length is 14 residues. The DNA of the CDR3 is TGCGCCAGCAGCTTGAGTTTCTCTGGAAACACCATATATTTT. This translates into CASSLSFSGNTIYF.

Only a few counts were recorded for this clone. The CDR3: CASSTGTSGSQYF. The CDR3 coding sequence is TGTGCCAGTAGTACCGGGACTAGCGGGAGTCAGTACTTC. The chain employs TRBV19 and TRBJ2-7; 14 nucleotides agree with TRBD2. The length of the CDR3 is 13 residues. Germline CDR1 reads LNHDA; CDR2 reads SQIVND (reference sequence). After removal of 4 bases from V and 10 bases from J, the junction contained 3 bases not matched to a gene.

The sample holds many counts of this clone. A much larger clone differs by one base, so this may be a read error. Different DNA sequences within this sample yield the same CDR3. This chain connects TRBV20-1 to TRBJ1-5; maybe TRBD1 (6 bases). Per germline, CDR1 DFQATT and CDR2 SNEGSKA (reference sequence). This CDR3 is built from 15 residues. The CDR3 here is CSARTENVGNQPQHF. The CDR3 DNA sequence: TGCAGTGCTCGGACAGAGAACGTGGGTAATCAGCCCCAGCACTTT.

This clone has ten or more counts. This chain joins TRBV4-2 and TRBJ2-7; tentatively, D is TRBD2 (5 bases). Germline values: CDR1 LGHNA, CDR2 YNFKEQ. V dropped 3 bases and J dropped 1 base, with 13 bases sitting between them. The CDR3 totals 15 residues. CDR3 in amino acids: CASSQPGMGSYEQYF. DNA of the CDR3: TGTGCCAGCAGCCAGCCGGGGATGGGATCCTACGAGCAGTACTTC.

This clone was observed many times. The V gene is TRBV9, the J gene TRBJ2-3; D possibly corresponds to TRBD2 (5 bases). The V end was cut by 4 bases, the J end by 0 bases, with 15 bases between. CDR3 size: 16 residues. The germline gives CDR1 SGDLS, CDR2 YYNGEE. CDR3 in DNA: TGTGCCAGCAGCTTGCTAAGCGGAACCAGCACAGATACGCAGTATTTT. This encodes CASSLLSGTSTDTQYF.

This clone is medium-sized (0.01 to 0.1%) by share. The chain has TRBV20-1 and TRBJ2-7; 12 nucleotides line up with TRBD2. This CDR3 spans 16 amino acids. From germline, CDR1 is DFQATT and CDR2 SNEGSKA (reference sequence). The V gene end was trimmed by 5 bases and the J gene end by 1 base; junction bases not matched to a gene: 9. CDR3 loop: CSARTSGRRESYEQYF. For the CDR3, the DNA is TGCAGTGCTCGCACTAGCGGGAGGAGGGAGTCCTACGAGCAGTACTTC.

This clone ranks as medium-sized. CDR3 residues: CASSYSTSGSDEQFF. CDR3 sequence (DNA): TGTGCCAGCAGTTACAGTACTAGCGGGAGTGATGAGCAGTTCTTC. The gene calls are TRBV12-3 or TRBV12-4 and TRBJ2-1; TRBD2 aligns across 11 bases. Germline trimming cut 4 bases from V and 8 bases from J; bases unmatched to any gene: 7. CDR3 size: 15 residues.

The table lists this clone with a few counts. The gene calls are TRBV6-1 and TRBJ1-5; no clear D. There are 14 residues in the CDR3. Germline values: CDR1 MNHNS, CDR2 SASEGT. Trimming stripped 2 bases from V and 6 bases from J, with 11 bases between. The CDR3 DNA reads as TGTGCCAGCAGTGAAAATCGCTTAAGTCAGCCCCAGCATTTT. This sequence encodes CASSENRLSQPQHF.

Only one count was recorded for this clone. Given a much more abundant clone one base away, this may be a read error. The V call is TRBV7-3, the J call TRBJ2-3; 7 bases are shared with TRBD2. CDR1 SGHTA and CDR2 FQGTGA come from the germline V gene. The CDR3 covers 16 residues. CDR3 DNA: TGTGCCAGAAGCTTAGGAGCGGGGACTAGCACAGATACGCAGTATTTT. It encodes CARSLGAGTSTDTQYF. The full variable domain, with the rest looked up from reference TRBV7-3 and TRBJ2-3, is GAGVSQTPSNKVTEKGKYVELRCDPISGHTALYWYRQSLGQGPEFLIYFQGTGAADDSGLPNDRFFAVRPEGSVSTLKIQRTERGDSAVYLCARSLGAGTSTDTQYFGPGTRLTVL.

This clone was seen more than once but under ten times. An end of the junction does not agree with germline; a read error may underlie this. The chain links TRBV19 to TRBJ1-1; D might be TRBD1 (6 bases). This CDR3 is built from 13 residues. From germline, CDR1 is LNHDA and CDR2 SQIVND (reference sequence). In nucleotides, the CDR3 is TGTGCCAATAGTATCTCCCAGACAGGTAAAGCTTTCTTT. It translates to CANSISQTGKAFF.

The table lists this clone with many counts. This chain joins TRBV5-1 and TRBJ2-1, with unresolved D. The germline V gene has CDR1 SGHRS and CDR2 YFSETQ. The CDR3 has 14 residues. V lost 4 bases and J 7 bases, leaving 15 bases between the germline ends. Here the CDR3 DNA reads TGCGCCAGCAGCCCCCATGGTCAGGTGAATGAGCAGTTCTTC. This codes for CASSPHGQVNEQFF.